The 29 T cell receptor beta chains reported below all come from one sample, sequenced in a study of blood T cells in healthy people across ages. Sample-barcoded 5' priming and a J-beta primer mix drove a second PCR of roughly 6 to 12 cycles. TCRdb called the 5' RACE reads again in MiXCR, with one record for every CDR3 protein. Among fewer than 750,000 distinct CDR3 sequences, roughly 48% were seen once, and the ten largest hold 20% to 25%. The sequenced sample was blood. These receptors came from a man aged 80 or over in good health.

The table lists this clonotype with a few counts. The V and J genes are TRBV20-1 and TRBJ2-2, with TRBD2 identical over 8 bases. The length of the CDR3 is 14 residues. The germline V gene has CDR1 DFQATT and CDR2 SNEGSKA (reference sequence). The CDR3 reads CGSSTGGASGELFF. The CDR3 bases are TGCGGGAGTTCTACCGGGGGGGCGTCAGGGGAGCTGTTTTTT.

This chain joins TRBV11-2 and TRBJ2-5; 12 nucleotides match TRBD2. The DNA end favors TRBJ2-7, so the J call may be wrong. In germline, CDR1 is SGHAT, CDR2 FQNNGV. This CDR3 region has 16 residues. The CDR3 spells CASSYTRTSGTDEQYF. In DNA, the CDR3 is TGTGCCAGCAGCTATACCCGGACTAGCGGGACCGACGAGCAGTACTTC.

This clonotype was counted a few times. The V and J genes are TRBV6-5 and TRBJ2-2; 9 bases align to TRBD2. Germline V gene lookup returns CDR1 MNHEY and CDR2 SVGAGI. V gave up 2 bases and J gave up 0 bases; unmatched junction bases: 7. The CDR3 extends over 18 amino acids. As DNA, the CDR3 is TGTGCCAGCAGTTACGGGCTAGCGGGGTTCTCGAACACCGGGGAGCTGTTTTTT. This encodes CASSYGLAGFSNTGELFF.

The CDR3 coding sequence is TGCGCCAGCAGCCAAGAGTCAGGCAATTCACCCCTCCACTTT. Protein product: CASSQESGNSPLHF. The chain employs TRBV4-1 and TRBJ1-6, with D unresolved. Germline-derived CDR1 and CDR2 are MGHRA and YSYEKL. The CDR3 is made up of 14 amino acids. V was trimmed by 0 bases and J by 7 bases, leaving 7 bases between them.

This clonotype appeared a few times. The V and J genes are TRBV6-2 or TRBV6-3 and TRBJ2-1; D not resolved. This CDR3 region has 14 residues. Germline values: CDR1 MNHEY, CDR2 SVGEGT. V gave up 2 bases and J gave up 4 bases, with 9 bases separating them. The DNA of the CDR3 is TGTGCCAGCAGTTACCCCTTGGGGTACAATGAGCAGTTCTTC. Its translation is CASSYPLGYNEQFF.

This clonotype was detected only a few times. The rearrangement joins TRBV5-1 to TRBJ2-3; 7 bases map to TRBD1. The CDR3 loop spans 16 amino acids. CDR1 SGHRS and CDR2 YFSETQ come from the germline V gene. J was trimmed by 4 bases and V by 0 bases; bases with no gene match: 8. The CDR3 DNA reads TGCGCCAGCAGCTTGGTGCCAGGGGGAGAATCAGATACGCAGTATTTT. Translation: CASSLVPGGESDTQYF.

This clonotype was seen once. At one end the junction does not follow the germline gene, possibly because of a read error. The chain is built from TRBV5-4 and TRBJ2-5; 11 bases are shared with TRBD2. In germline, CDR1 is SGHNT, CDR2 YYREEE (reference sequence). The CDR3 runs 16 residues. Here the CDR3 DNA reads TGTGCCGGCAGCATTGGACTAGCGGGCGGTCTGGAGACCCAGTACTTC. Its protein is CAGSIGLAGGLETQYF.

The chain uses TRBV30 and TRBJ1-2; 8 bases are a match to TRBD1. The V and J ends lost 0 bases and 3 bases, in that order; junction bases with no gene match: 0. The CDR3 has 13 amino acids. CDR1 GTSNPN and CDR2 SVGIG come from the germline V gene (reference sequence). DNA of the CDR3: TGTGCCTGGAGTGTACAGGGGGACTATGGCTACACCTTC. Its protein product is CAWSVQGDYGYTF.

The chain couples TRBV28 to TRBJ2-7, with D perhaps TRBD2 (6 bases). The ends were cut back, 4 bases at V and 7 bases at J, with 11 bases in the middle. Per germline, CDR1 MDHEN and CDR2 SYDVKM. This CDR3 region has 12 residues. The CDR3 nucleotides read TGTGCCAGCAGTTCGACTAGACGAGAGCAGTACTTC. Residues: CASSSTRREQYF.

This clonotype was detected only a few times. The V call is TRBV4-3, the J call TRBJ2-7; tentative D call: TRBD2 (6 bases). Trimming stripped 0 bases from V and 4 bases from J, with 13 bases between. The CDR3 sequence is 15 residues long. Looked up from germline, CDR1 is LGHNA and CDR2 is YSLEER. CDR3 DNA sequence: TGCGCCAGCAGCCAAGATCGGGACTCTCATTACGAGCAGTACTTC. Its translation: CASSQDRDSHYEQYF.

The CDR3 nucleotides are TGTGCCAGCAGCGAGCCGGGACGAGTGGGAGAGCATGAGCAGTTCTTC. This sequence encodes CASSEPGRVGEHEQFF. This chain joins TRBV9 and TRBJ2-1, with D perhaps given as TRBD1 or TRBD2 (5 bases each). CDR3 size: 16 residues. Germline-derived CDR1 and CDR2 are SGDLS and YYNGEE. The V end was cut by 3 bases, the J end by 8 bases, with 21 bases between.

This chain links TRBV7-3 with TRBJ1-1; no definite D call. CDR1 and CDR2 (germline): SGHTA, FQGTGA. Trimming took off 2 bases at V and 1 base at J, with 8 bases between the two ends. The CDR3 length is 14 residues. In DNA, the CDR3 is TGTGCCAGCAGCTTAGAGGGTAGGAACACTGAAGCTTTCTTT. Amino acids: CASSLEGRNTEAFF.

This chain joins TRBV2 and TRBJ2-5, with 8 nucleotides matching TRBD1. Germline V lookup: CDR1 SNHLY, CDR2 FYNNEI. After removal of 6 bases from V and 5 bases from J, the junction contained 8 bases not matched to a gene. This CDR3 has 14 residues. In DNA form, the CDR3 reads TGTGCCAGCAGAGACAGGGGCCAGATGGAGACCCAGTACTTC. It translates to CASRDRGQMETQYF.

In DNA, the CDR3 is TGTGCCAGCAGCTTTTCCGGGACTAGCGGTCGCAATGAGCAGTTCTTC. Amino acids: CASSFSGTSGRNEQFF. This sequence joins TRBV2 and TRBJ2-1, with 11 bases aligning to TRBD2. This CDR3 is 16 amino acids long. Germline CDR1 SNHLY, CDR2 FYNNEI. J gave up 6 bases and V 6 bases, and 10 bases lay outside the gene matches.

This clonotype was recorded at least ten times. This chain uses TRBV29-1 with TRBJ2-7; 7 positions match TRBD1. Per germline, CDR1 SQVTM and CDR2 ANQGSEA. The CDR3 is 14 amino acids. The J segment lost 0 bases and the V segment lost 6 bases, leaving 8 bases of the junction unmatched. The CDR3 reads CSVQTGTVSYEQYF. The CDR3 region has the DNA TGCAGCGTCCAAACCGGGACAGTCTCCTACGAGCAGTACTTC.

This clonotype appeared many times. A much larger clonotype is one base distant, so this may be a read error. V gene TRBV6-6 combines with J gene TRBJ2-1; D remains unclear. This CDR3 spans 14 amino acids. Per the germline V gene, CDR1 is MNHNY and CDR2 is SVGAGI (reference sequence). The V gene lost 2 bases and the J gene lost 9 bases, with 14 bases spanning the gap. CDR3 in amino acids: CASSYAMEPTEQFF. The CDR3 DNA is TGTGCCAGCAGTTACGCGATGGAACCTACTGAGCAGTTCTTC.

V usage is TRBV6-2 or TRBV6-3 and J usage is TRBJ2-7; 7 positions match TRBD1. In germline, CDR1 is MNHEY, CDR2 SVGEGT. V trimming: 8 bases; J trimming: 6 bases; junction bases outside the gene matches: 7. The CDR3 extends over 12 amino acids. CDR3 region: CASASRDSEQYF. CDR3 nucleotide sequence: TGTGCCAGCGCAAGCCGGGACAGCGAGCAGTACTTC.

This rearrangement joins TRBV3-1 to TRBJ1-2, with D possibly matching TRBD1 (5 bases). Germline loops: CDR1 LGHDT, CDR2 YNNKEL (reference sequence). Between the trimmed V and J ends, which lost 0 bases and 8 bases, there was a span of 10 bases. CDR3 length: 13 residues. CDR3 in DNA: TGTGCCAGCAGCCAAGATCAAGGGGCCGGCTACACCTTC. Translation gives CASSQDQGAGYTF.

The gene calls are TRBV3-1 and TRBJ2-1; 7 nucleotides match TRBD2. Germline V gene lookup returns CDR1 LGHDT and CDR2 YNNKEL (reference sequence). This CDR3 comprises 15 residues. Unmatched junction bases numbered 11, after V lost 6 bases and J lost 6 bases. The CDR3 here is CASSLPSGVSNEQFF. DNA of the CDR3: TGTGCCAGCAGTCTCCCTAGCGGAGTAAGCAATGAGCAGTTCTTC.

This clonotype was observed a handful of times. The chain couples TRBV20-1 to TRBJ1-2, with 7 bases identical to TRBD1. J gave up 10 bases and V 1 base, and 9 bases lay outside the gene matches. In germline, CDR1 is DFQATT, CDR2 SNEGSKA (reference sequence). This CDR3 has 13 residues. Here the CDR3 DNA reads TGCAGTGCTAGAGTGAGGGACAGAACCCCCTACACCTTC. As protein: CSARVRDRTPYTF.

The chain couples TRBV30 to TRBJ1-2; 9 bases fit TRBD1. Germline CDR1 reads GTSNPN; CDR2 reads SVGIG (reference sequence). This CDR3 has 12 amino acids. The V segment lost 2 bases and the J segment 6 bases; nucleotides outside the gene matches: 1. The CDR3 sequence is CAWSRDRDGYTF. Written as DNA, the CDR3 is TGTGCCTGGAGTCGGGACAGGGATGGCTACACCTTC.

This clonotype has just a few counts. V gene TRBV10-3 combines with J gene TRBJ2-5; D not resolved. V lost 1 base and J lost 0, with 9 bases in between. Per germline, CDR1 ENHRY and CDR2 SYGVKD. This CDR3 has 15 amino acids. CDR3 in amino acids: CAISELGNDQETQYF. The CDR3 DNA reads TGTGCCATCAGTGAGTTGGGTAATGACCAAGAGACCCAGTACTTC.

The CDR3 DNA is TGCAGTGCTCCGGACAGGGGCTATGGCTACACCTTC. Translating gives CSAPDRGYGYTF. The chain uses TRBV20-1 and TRBJ1-2; TRBD1 aligns across 9 bases. Germline V gene data show CDR1 as DFQATT and CDR2 as SNEGSKA (reference sequence). The CDR3 is made up of 12 amino acids. J gave up 4 bases and V 5 bases, and 2 bases lay outside the gene matches.

The chain employs TRBV12-3 or TRBV12-4 and TRBJ2-7; D is uncertain. The germline V and J ends were trimmed by 6 bases and 2 bases, with 11 bases remaining between them. The CDR3 runs 13 residues. The CDR3 spells CASSTTLPYEQYF. CDR3 coding DNA: TGTGCCAGCAGCACTACACTGCCCTACGAGCAGTACTTC.

As to this clonotype: One junction end does not reproduce the germline sequence, and a read error may be involved. The chain recombines TRBV14 with TRBJ2-1; D may match TRBD1 or TRBD2 (6 bases each). The CDR3 sequence is 15 residues long. Germline lookup yields CDR1 SGHDN and CDR2 FVKESK. DNA of the CDR3: TGTGCCAGCAGACAAGGAGGGGGCTCCTACAATGAGCAGTTCTTC. Its translation is CASRQGGGSYNEQFF.

This clonotype occurred a few times. V usage is TRBV6-2 or TRBV6-3 and J usage is TRBJ1-5, with 11 bases aligning to TRBD1. V shed 2 bases, J shed 2 bases, and the junction held 2 bases outside the gene matches. The CDR3 has 16 amino acids. Germline V gene lookup returns CDR1 MNHEY and CDR2 SVGEGT. In DNA, the CDR3 is TGTGCCAGCAGTTACCGGGGACAGGGGGGCAATCAGCCCCAGCATTTT. Amino acid sequence: CASSYRGQGGNQPQHF.

The V call is TRBV20-1, the J call TRBJ1-1, with D hard to call. The CDR3 extends over 12 amino acids. V gave up 5 bases and J gave up 4 bases, with 11 bases separating them. From germline, CDR1 is DFQATT and CDR2 SNEGSKA (reference sequence). The chain's CDR3 is CSAGTVITEAFF. The CDR3 region has the DNA TGCAGTGCTGGTACAGTGATCACTGAAGCTTTCTTT.

The sample holds one count of this clonotype. This chain links TRBV20-1 with TRBJ2-2, with D maybe TRBD2 (5 bases). This CDR3 region has 18 residues. Germline CDR1 DFQATT, CDR2 SNEGSKA (reference sequence). The V end was cut by 6 bases, the J end by 1 base, with 24 bases between. The CDR3 nucleotides are TGCAGTGCCCCCAGTTTGCTTCGGTATCGGGAGAACACCGGGGAGCTGTTTTTT. Translation: CSAPSLLRYRENTGELFF.

There are a few counts of this clonotype. This rearrangement joins TRBV29-1 to TRBJ2-3, with a weak D call TRBD2 (6 bases). The CDR3 runs to 12 residues. Per germline, CDR1 SQVTM and CDR2 ANQGSEA. Trimming pared 4 bases from V and 6 bases from J, leaving 11 bases between. The CDR3 nucleotides are TGCAGCGTTGGTGGGACTGCGGATACGCAGTATTTT. As protein: CSVGGTADTQYF.